This T cell receptor beta chain was observed in a study of shared clonotypes between healthy human individuals. Study-level results: Unshared clonotypes carried lower generation probabilities than those common to all four donors.

Deletions cut 4 bases from V and 2 bases from J, with 12 bases between. This CDR3 comprises 14 residues. The germline gives CDR1 SGHRS, CDR2 YFSETQ. Naivety among CD8 cells was defined by CD45RO negativity and positive CCR7 selection, thereby excluding terminally differentiated effector memory CD45RA+ cells. Note on this clone: Its matching antigen is unknown.

Replicate PCRs run on sorted subsets employed around 200 ng DNA, approximately 30,000 T cell genomes. TCRdb's table, derived via immunoSEQ multiplex PCR, lists solely in-frame clones and lacks some. Among millions of clones listed, about 95% were seen once. The sequenced sample consisted of naive CD8+ T cells sorted from blood. This rearrangement joins TRBV5-1 to TRBJ2-5; D gene unclear. This TCR was sampled from a man aged 18 to 30 in good health. CDR3 loop: CASSVGAEQETQYF. The CDR3 region has the DNA TGCGCCAGCAGCGTGGGTGCGGAGCAAGAGACCCAGTACTTC.